This TCR beta chain was identified in a study of vaccination and CD4 T cells after COVID-19. Study-wide background: Recovered-phase convalescent patients showed SARS-CoV-2 positivity by nasal swab PCR; roughly nine were mild, one severe. Each control was exposed to a CEFX pool, an HIV-1 Nef pool, or no peptide at all.

Broader study findings: Analysis covered relatively few convalescent patients and lacked any early post-infection timepoints.

The V end lost 3 bases, the J end lost 2 bases, and 15 bases lay between the germline ends. CDR1 is KGHDR, CDR2 SFDVKD, per germline. The CDR3 has 17 amino acids. Documented treatment: roughly ten-day PBMC culture with coronavirus spike peptide pools or control peptides (ViraFEST assay). An Oncomine TCR Beta short-read assay was used to sequence the DNA from cultured CD4+ T cells. Extraction of genomic DNA was performed on cultured CD4+ T cells. In TCRdb, the PCR reads were re-called with MiXCR into one record per CDR3 protein. Here the sample spans over 8,000 distinct CDR3 sequences, roughly 59% being singletons. Remarks on this clonotype: Its antigen is unidentified.

What was sequenced was CD4+ T cells from blood, cultured in vitro. This chain links TRBV24-1 with TRBJ2-2, with no clear D. This clonotype originated in a human donor who had recovered from COVID-19. CDR3 DNA sequence: TGTGCCACCAGTGATCCAAAGACGTTTGGCAACACCGGGGAGCTGTTTTTT. This encodes CATSDPKTFGNTGELFF.